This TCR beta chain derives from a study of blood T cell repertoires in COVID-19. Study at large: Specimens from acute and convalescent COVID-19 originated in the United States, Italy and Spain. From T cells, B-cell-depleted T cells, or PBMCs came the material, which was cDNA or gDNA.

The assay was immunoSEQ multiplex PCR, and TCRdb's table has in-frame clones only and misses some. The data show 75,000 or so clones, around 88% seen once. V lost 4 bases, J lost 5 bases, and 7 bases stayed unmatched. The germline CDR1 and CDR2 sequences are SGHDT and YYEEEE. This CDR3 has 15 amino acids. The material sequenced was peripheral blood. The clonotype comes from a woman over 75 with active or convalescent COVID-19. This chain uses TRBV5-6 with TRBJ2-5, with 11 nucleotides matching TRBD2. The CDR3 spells CASSITSGSTETQYF. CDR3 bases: TGTGCCAGCAGCATCACTAGCGGGAGTACTGAGACCCAGTACTTC.